These T cell receptor beta chains were read from a single sample in a study of T-cell reconstitution after alpha-beta-depleted transplantation in children. TCRdb re-analysed the PCR reads in MiXCR, keeping a single row per CDR3 protein. In the table there are about 250,000 distinct CDR3 sequences, about 24% of which are singletons. This specimen was PBMCs, mostly from graft donor cells, taken 360 days after TCRalphabeta/CD19-depleted stem cell transplant. The origin of the receptors is a female patient aged 2 to 10 who had a stem cell transplant for congenital amegakaryocytic thrombocytopenia, so the T cells may come from the graft donor. Both conserved end residues are part of each CDR3. The D gene is left open where the match is weak. Clone size is stated in some rows and not others, as once, few, many or a class when expanded.

D	V	J	size	CDR3	DNA
.	TRBV5-1	TRBJ1-1	.	CASSLAKNNWFTEAFF	TGCGCCAGCAGCTTGGCCAAGAACAATTGGTTCACTGAAGCTTTCTTT
TRBD2	TRBV9	TRBJ2-1	few	CASSPSPLAGVDNEQFF	TGTGCCAGCAGCCCTTCACCACTAGCGGGAGTTGACAATGAGCAGTTCTTC
.	TRBV5-1	TRBJ2-1	many	CASRLAARYNEQFF	TGCGCCAGCAGACTGGCGGCGCGATACAATGAGCAGTTCTTC
.	TRBV29-1	TRBJ2-7	.	CSVAPRVGTVSSGEQYF	TGCAGCGTTGCCCCGCGGGTGGGCACAGTAAGTAGTGGGGAGCAGTACTTC
.	TRBV19	TRBJ2-4	few	CASSPLGATRKNIQYF	TGTGCCAGTAGTCCCTTGGGGGCGACCCGAAAAAACATTCAGTACTTC
TRBD2	TRBV30	TRBJ2-7	.	CAWRGLAGAPPKSYEQYF	TGTGCCTGGAGGGGACTAGCGGGGGCCCCTCCAAAATCCTACGAGCAGTACTTC
.	TRBV24-1	TRBJ2-5	.	CATSDWDFPETQYF	TGTGCCACCAGTGATTGGGACTTTCCAGAGACCCAGTACTTC
.	TRBV9	TRBJ1-2	few	CASSITGTYGYTF	TGTGCCAGCAGCATTACAGGGACCTATGGCTACACCTTC
.	TRBV7-8	TRBJ2-3	.	CASSNPVPGFIGTDTQYF	TGTGCCAGCAGCAACCCCGTTCCCGGATTTATAGGCACAGATACGCAGTATTTT
.	TRBV6-2/TRBV6-3	TRBJ2-4	.	CASSFRGSDKNIQYF	TGTGCCAGCAGTTTTAGGGGGTCTGACAAAAACATTCAGTACTTC
.	TRBV5-1	TRBJ1-3	few	CASSFSAAGSGNTIYF	TGCGCCAGCAGCTTTTCGGCAGCAGGCTCTGGAAACACCATATATTTT
.	TRBV9	TRBJ2-3	few	CASSVGSWPGGVGDTQYF	TGTGCCAGCAGCGTAGGGTCTTGGCCGGGCGGCGTGGGAGATACGCAGTATTTT
TRBD2	TRBV3-1	TRBJ2-1	.	CASSRWTSGTYNEQFF	TGTGCCAGCAGCCGATGGACTAGCGGGACCTACAATGAGCAGTTCTTC
TRBD2	TRBV11-2	TRBJ2-7	.	CASSVGTSTFYEQYF	TGTGCCAGCAGCGTCGGGACTAGCACCTTCTACGAGCAGTACTTC
.	TRBV10-3	TRBJ2-1	.	CAISDWGRERNEQFF	TGTGCCATCAGTGACTGGGGGCGCGAAAGGAATGAGCAGTTCTTC
.	TRBV19	TRBJ2-1	.	CASRITGTVHNEQFF	TGTGCCAGTAGGATCACCGGGACGGTGCACAATGAGCAGTTCTTC
.	TRBV7-9	TRBJ1-6	.	CASSPLRSLESPLHF	TGTGCCAGCAGCCCCCTCAGAAGTCTGGAATCACCCCTCCACTTT
.	TRBV29-1	TRBJ2-2	.	CSVQKPNTGELFF	TGCAGCGTTCAAAAACCGAACACCGGGGAGCTGTTTTTT
.	TRBV20-1	TRBJ2-3	.	CSARHDRTDTQYF	TGCAGTGCTAGGCACGACCGCACAGATACGCAGTATTTT
.	TRBV5-1	TRBJ2-7	.	CASSKANTFSYEQYF	TGCGCCAGCAGCAAAGCAAACACATTCTCCTACGAGCAGTACTTC
TRBD1	TRBV7-9	TRBJ2-1	.	CASSYSQGAHYNEQFF	TGTGCCAGCAGCTATAGTCAGGGGGCCCACTACAATGAGCAGTTCTTC
TRBD1	TRBV14	TRBJ1-1	.	CASSRNRGEAFF	TGTGCCAGCAGCCGGAACAGGGGAGAAGCTTTCTTT
TRBD1	TRBV12-3/TRBV12-4	TRBJ1-2	.	CASSRSRQGAAGYTF	TGTGCCAGCAGTCGATCCCGACAGGGGGCGGCTGGCTACACCTTC
.	TRBV2	TRBJ2-1	few	CAINGESSYNEQFF	TGTGCCATCAATGGGGAGAGCTCCTACAATGAGCAGTTCTTC
.	TRBV5-1	TRBJ1-1	few	CASSLVRTGWNTEAFF	TGCGCCAGCAGCTTGGTCAGAACAGGGTGGAACACTGAAGCTTTCTTT
.	TRBV4-1	TRBJ1-2	.	CASSQDPGRGSGYTF	TGCGCCAGCAGCCAAGATCCGGGGAGGGGGTCCGGCTACACCTTC
.	TRBV10-3	TRBJ2-3	few	CAISDPRLGSRGTDTQYF	TGTGCCATCAGTGACCCGAGACTAGGGTCCCGGGGCACAGATACGCAGTATTTT